The source of this T cell receptor (beta chain) is a study of blood T cell repertoires in COVID-19 (dated by TCRdb to about 2020). Context from the whole study: The collaborator samples originated in the United States, Italy and Spain and spanned the acute and convalescent phases of COVID-19. The prospective study material was composed of cDNA or gDNA derived from T cells, B-cell-depleted T cells, or PBMCs. Subjects who had been exposed to COVID-19, were actively infected with it, or had recovered from it provided the deeply sampled blood TCRbeta repertoires that made up the dataset. The repertoires were released in a freely available public database intended as a resource for research on the immune response to SARS-CoV-2. The samples were drawn from two sources: the first 160 participants of the ongoing ImmuneRACE study, and 1,254 subjects contributed by 6 global collaborators. Nearly every sample came with metadata listing a de-identified subject ID, COVID-19 status, age in years and sex. Where HLA class I and class II types were available, the types were taken from metadata supplied by the sample provider, not from assay-based typing.

Each collaborating institution followed its own protocols to collect whole blood in K2EDTA tubes. For TCRbeta analysis, collaborators shipped samples as frozen whole blood, isolated PBMCs, or DNA extracted from either of those sample types. According to the germline V gene (reference sequence), CDR1 reads WNHNN and CDR2 reads SYGVQD. The CDR3 numbers 13 residues from cysteine through phenylalanine. Of the read, only the CDR3 DNA is kept; its 39 bases are in frame from base 1. V was cut back by 6 bases and J by 3 bases, leaving a gap of 11 bases between them. A word on this clone: It has no known antigen specificity. Qualities for individual bases were not recorded, and no much larger clone is one base off.

TCRbeta CDR3 regions were amplified from genomic DNA using the immunoSEQ Assay, a bias-controlled multiplex PCR. For the original study's pipeline: Nucleated cell counts per sample were estimated from amplification of reference gene primers within the assay. Sequence reads were collapsed and filtered to measure the absolute abundance of every unique TCRbeta CDR3 rearrangement. For each sample, productive Simpson clonality was calculated as the square root of Simpson's diversity index over productive rearrangements. What TCRdb holds here is the immuneACCESS table cut down to in-frame rearrangements. Part of the clones is not present; checked against another copy, under half of the missing clones reflect an unresolved V gene, and the others are unexplained. The V and J calls and clone size come from that table; D and trimming were worked out from the DNA. Within this sample are almost 200,000 clones, with around 85% of them counted one time only. The biggest ten clones account for 0.78% of the sample.

Points the paper makes about the study in general: The quantity of clinical and demographic metadata differed by source and by participant and was supplied without curation.

The TCR sequence derives from a woman between 65 and 79 years old with acute or convalescent COVID-19. The sequence joins TRBV10-1 to TRBJ2-5; too little of a D gene remains to name it. The sequenced sample was peripheral blood. CDR3 loop: CASSKTVEETQYF. The DNA is as follows: TGCGCCAGCAGCAAGACTGTGGAAGAGACCCAGTACTTC.